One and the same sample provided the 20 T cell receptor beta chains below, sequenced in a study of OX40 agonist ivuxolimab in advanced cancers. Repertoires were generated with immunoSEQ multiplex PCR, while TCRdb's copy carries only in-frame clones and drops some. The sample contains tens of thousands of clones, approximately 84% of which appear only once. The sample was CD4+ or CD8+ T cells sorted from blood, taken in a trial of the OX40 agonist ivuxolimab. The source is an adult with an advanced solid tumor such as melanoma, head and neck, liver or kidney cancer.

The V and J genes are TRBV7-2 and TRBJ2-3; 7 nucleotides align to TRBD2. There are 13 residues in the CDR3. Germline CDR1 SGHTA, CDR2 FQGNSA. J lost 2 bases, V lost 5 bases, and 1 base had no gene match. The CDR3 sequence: CASSRDYTDTQYF. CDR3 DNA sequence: TGTGCCAGCAGCCGGGACTACACAGATACGCAGTATTTT.

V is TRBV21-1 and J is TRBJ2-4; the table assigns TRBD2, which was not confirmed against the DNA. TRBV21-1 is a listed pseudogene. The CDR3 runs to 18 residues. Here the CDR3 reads CASSKSSGPDLAKNIQYF. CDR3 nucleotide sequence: TGTGCCAGCAGCAAATCTAGCGGGCCAGATCTAGCCAAAAACATTCAGTACTTC.

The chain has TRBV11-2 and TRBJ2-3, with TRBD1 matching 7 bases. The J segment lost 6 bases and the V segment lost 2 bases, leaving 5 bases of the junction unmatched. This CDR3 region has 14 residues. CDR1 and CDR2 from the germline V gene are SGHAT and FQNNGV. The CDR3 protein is CASSLWQGEDTQYF. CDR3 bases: TGTGCCAGCAGCTTATGGCAGGGGGAGGATACGCAGTATTTT.

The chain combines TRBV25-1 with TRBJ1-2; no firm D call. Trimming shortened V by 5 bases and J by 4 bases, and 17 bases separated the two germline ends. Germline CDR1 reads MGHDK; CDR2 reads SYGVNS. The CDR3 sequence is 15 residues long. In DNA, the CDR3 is TGTGCCAGCAGTTCTACAAGGGAGTTTGGCTATGGCTACACCTTC. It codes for CASSSTREFGYGYTF.

The DNA for the CDR3 is TGTGCCAGCAGCGTGGGGAGGACGTACAATGAGCAGTTCTTC. Protein product: CASSVGRTYNEQFF. The chain joins TRBV9 to TRBJ2-1; tentative D call: TRBD2 (6 bases). Germline V gene sequence: CDR1 SGDLS, CDR2 YYNGEE. This CDR3 comprises 14 residues. Trimming stripped 2 bases from V and 4 bases from J, with 10 bases between.

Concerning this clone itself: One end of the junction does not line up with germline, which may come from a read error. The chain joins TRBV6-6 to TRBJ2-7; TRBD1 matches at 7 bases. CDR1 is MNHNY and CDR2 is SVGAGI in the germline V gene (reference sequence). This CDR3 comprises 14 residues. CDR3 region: CASSYVIPDRALDF. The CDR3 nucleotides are TGTGCCAGCAGTTACGTTATCCCCGACAGGGCATTAGACTTC.

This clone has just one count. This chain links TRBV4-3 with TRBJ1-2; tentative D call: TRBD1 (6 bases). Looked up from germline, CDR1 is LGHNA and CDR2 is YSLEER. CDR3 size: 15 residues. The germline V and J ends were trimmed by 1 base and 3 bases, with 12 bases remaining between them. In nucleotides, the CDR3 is TGCGCCAGCAGCCAAGGACTGTGGACAGACTATGGCTACACCTTC. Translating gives CASSQGLWTDYGYTF.

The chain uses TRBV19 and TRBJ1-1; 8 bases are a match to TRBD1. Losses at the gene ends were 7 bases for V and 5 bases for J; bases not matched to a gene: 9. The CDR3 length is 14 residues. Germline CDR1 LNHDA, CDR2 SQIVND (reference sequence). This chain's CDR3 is CASNFQGAGTEAFF. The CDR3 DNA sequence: TGTGCCAGTAACTTCCAGGGGGCTGGGACTGAAGCTTTCTTT. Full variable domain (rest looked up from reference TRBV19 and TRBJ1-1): DGGITQSPKYLFRKEGQNVTLSCEQNLNHDAMYWYRQDPGQGLRLIYYSQIVNDFQKGDIAEGYSVSREKKESFPLTVTSAQKNPTAFYLCASNFQGAGTEAFFGQGTRLTVV.

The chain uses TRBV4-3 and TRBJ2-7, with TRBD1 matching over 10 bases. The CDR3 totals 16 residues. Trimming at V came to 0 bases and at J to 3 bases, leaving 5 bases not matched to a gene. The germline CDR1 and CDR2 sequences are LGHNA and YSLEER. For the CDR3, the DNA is TGCGCCAGCAGCCAAGACCCGGGACAGGGGTACTACGAGCAGTACTTC. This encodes CASSQDPGQGYYEQYF.

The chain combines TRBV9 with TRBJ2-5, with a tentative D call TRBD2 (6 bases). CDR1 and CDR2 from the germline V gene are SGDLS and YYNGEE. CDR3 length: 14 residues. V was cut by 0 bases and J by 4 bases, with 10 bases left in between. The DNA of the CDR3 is TGTGCCAGCAGCGTAGACGGGGAGGCAGAGACCCAGTACTTC. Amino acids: CASSVDGEAETQYF. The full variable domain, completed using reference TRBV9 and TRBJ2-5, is DSGVTQTPKHLITATGQRVTLRCSPRSGDLSVYWYQQSLDQGLQFLIQYYNGEERAKGNILERFSAQQFPDLHSELNLSSLELGDSALYFCASSVDGEAETQYFGPGTRLLVL.

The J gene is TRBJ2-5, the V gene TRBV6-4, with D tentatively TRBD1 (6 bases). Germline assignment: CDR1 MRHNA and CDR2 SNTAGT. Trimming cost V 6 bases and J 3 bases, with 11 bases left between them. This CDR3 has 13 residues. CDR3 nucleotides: TGTGCCAGCAGGTCCCACAGGGAAGAGACCCAGTACTTC. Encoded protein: CASRSHREETQYF.

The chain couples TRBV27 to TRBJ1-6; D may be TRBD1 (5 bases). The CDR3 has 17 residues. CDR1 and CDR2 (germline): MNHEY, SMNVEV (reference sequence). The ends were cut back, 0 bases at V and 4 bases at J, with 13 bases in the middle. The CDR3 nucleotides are TGTGCCAGCAGTTTATCCCGCCCGGGACGGTATAATTCACCCCTCCACTTT. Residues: CASSLSRPGRYNSPLHF.

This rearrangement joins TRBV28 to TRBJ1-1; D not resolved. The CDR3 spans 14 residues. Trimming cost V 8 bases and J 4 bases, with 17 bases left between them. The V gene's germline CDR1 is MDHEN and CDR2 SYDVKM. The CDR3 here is CASGREVGSTEAFF. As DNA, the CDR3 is TGTGCCAGCGGTAGGGAGGTGGGCAGCACTGAAGCTTTCTTT.

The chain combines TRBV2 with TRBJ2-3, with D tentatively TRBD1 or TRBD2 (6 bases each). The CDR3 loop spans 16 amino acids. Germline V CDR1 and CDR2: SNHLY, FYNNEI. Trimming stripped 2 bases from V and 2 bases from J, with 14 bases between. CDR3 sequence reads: CASSESKGGSTDTQYF. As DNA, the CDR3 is TGTGCCAGCAGTGAAAGTAAGGGGGGATCCACAGATACGCAGTATTTT.

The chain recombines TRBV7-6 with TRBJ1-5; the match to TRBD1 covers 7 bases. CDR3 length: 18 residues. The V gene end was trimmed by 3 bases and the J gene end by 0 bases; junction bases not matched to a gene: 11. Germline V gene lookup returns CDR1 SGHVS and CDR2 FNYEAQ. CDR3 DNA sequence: TGTGCCAGCAGCTTCGGGACAGCTACTGAATATAGCAATCAGCCCCAGCATTTT. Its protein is CASSFGTATEYSNQPQHF.

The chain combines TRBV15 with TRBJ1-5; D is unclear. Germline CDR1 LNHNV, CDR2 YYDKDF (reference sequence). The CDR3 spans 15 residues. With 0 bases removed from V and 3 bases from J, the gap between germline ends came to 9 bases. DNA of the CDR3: TGTGCCACCAGCAGAGATGGGCTCGCCAATCAGCCCCAGCATTTT. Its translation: CATSRDGLANQPQHF.

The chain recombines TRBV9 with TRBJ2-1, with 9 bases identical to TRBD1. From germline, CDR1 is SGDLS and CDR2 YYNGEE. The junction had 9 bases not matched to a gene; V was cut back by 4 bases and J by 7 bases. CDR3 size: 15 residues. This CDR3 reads CASSITGGVKNEQFF. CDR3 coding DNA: TGTGCCAGCAGCATTACAGGGGGCGTTAAAAATGAGCAGTTCTTC. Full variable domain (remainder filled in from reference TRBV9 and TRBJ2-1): DSGVTQTPKHLITATGQRVTLRCSPRSGDLSVYWYQQSLDQGLQFLIQYYNGEERAKGNILERFSAQQFPDLHSELNLSSLELGDSALYFCASSITGGVKNEQFFGPGTRLTVL.

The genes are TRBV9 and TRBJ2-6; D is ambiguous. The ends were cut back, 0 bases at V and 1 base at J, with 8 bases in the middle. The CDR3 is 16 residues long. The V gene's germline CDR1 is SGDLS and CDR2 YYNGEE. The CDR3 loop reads CASSVATDSGANVLTF. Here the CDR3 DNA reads TGTGCCAGCAGCGTAGCTACGGATTCTGGGGCCAACGTCCTGACTTTC.

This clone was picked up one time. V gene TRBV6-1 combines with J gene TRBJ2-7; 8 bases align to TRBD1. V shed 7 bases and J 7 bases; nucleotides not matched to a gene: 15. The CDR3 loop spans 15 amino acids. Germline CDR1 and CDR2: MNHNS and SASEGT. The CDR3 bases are TGTGCCAGCACCTTCTTAGGGGGACAGGATCGAGAGCAGTACTTC. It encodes CASTFLGGQDREQYF.

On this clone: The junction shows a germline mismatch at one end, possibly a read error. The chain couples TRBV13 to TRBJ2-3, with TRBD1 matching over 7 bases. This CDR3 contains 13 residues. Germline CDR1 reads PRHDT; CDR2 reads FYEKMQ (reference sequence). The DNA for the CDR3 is TGTGCCAGCAGCATAGGGGGCAAAGATACGCAGTATTTT. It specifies CASSIGGKDTQYF.